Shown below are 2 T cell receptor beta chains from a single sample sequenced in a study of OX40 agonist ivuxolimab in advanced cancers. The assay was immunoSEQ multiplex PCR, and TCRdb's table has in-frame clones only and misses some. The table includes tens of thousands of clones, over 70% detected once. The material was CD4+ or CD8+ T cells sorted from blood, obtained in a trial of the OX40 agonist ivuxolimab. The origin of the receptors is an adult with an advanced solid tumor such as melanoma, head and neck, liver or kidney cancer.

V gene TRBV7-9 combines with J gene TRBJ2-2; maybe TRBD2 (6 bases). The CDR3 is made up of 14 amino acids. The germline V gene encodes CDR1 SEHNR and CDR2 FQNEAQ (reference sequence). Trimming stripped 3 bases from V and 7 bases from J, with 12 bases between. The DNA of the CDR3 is TGTGCCAGCAGCTTTGGAGGGGTTAACGGGGAGCTGTTTTTT. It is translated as CASSFGGVNGELFF. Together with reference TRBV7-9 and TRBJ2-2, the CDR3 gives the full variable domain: DTGVSQNPRHKITKRGQNVTFRCDPISEHNRLYWYRQTLGQGPEFLTYFQNEAQLEKSRLLSDRFSAERPKGSFSTLEIQRTEQGDSAMYLCASSFGGVNGELFFGEGSRLTVL.

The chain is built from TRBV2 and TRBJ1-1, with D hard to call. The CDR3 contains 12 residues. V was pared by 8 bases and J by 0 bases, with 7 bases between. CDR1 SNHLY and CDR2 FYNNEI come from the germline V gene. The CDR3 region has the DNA TGTGCCAGCTGGGGATTGAACACTGAAGCTTTCTTT. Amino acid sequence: CASWGLNTEAFF.